This T cell receptor beta chain was retrieved from a study of blood T cell repertoires in COVID-19. The wider study: The cDNA or gDNA used as material had been derived from T cells, B-cell-depleted T cells, or PBMCs.

Participants reported their clinical history, and cohort assignment relied on those reports. Method: immunoSEQ multiplex PCR; TCRdb's copy keeps in-frame clones and lacks some. The sample lists 150,000 to 200,000 clones; around 84% were seen once. CDR1 is SGHRS, CDR2 YFSETQ, per germline. There are 15 residues in the CDR3. V gave up 4 bases and J gave up 7 bases, with 15 bases separating them. Sequenced material: PBMCs or T cells enriched from blood (not recorded which). This chain uses TRBV5-1 with TRBJ1-6, with D perhaps matching TRBD1 (6 bases). The sequence was obtained from a man aged 35 to 55 who had recovered from COVID-19. The CDR3 bases are TGCGCCAGCAGCCCTGGAAGGACAGAGAATTCACCCCTCCACTTT. This gives the protein CASSPGRTENSPLHF. Complete variable domain (other parts from reference TRBV5-1 and TRBJ1-6): KAGVTQTPRYLIKTRGQQVTLSCSPISGHRSVSWYQQTPGQGLQFLFEYFSETQRNKGNFPGRFSGRQFSNSRSEMNVSTLELGDSALYLCASSPGRTENSPLHFGNGTRLTVT.